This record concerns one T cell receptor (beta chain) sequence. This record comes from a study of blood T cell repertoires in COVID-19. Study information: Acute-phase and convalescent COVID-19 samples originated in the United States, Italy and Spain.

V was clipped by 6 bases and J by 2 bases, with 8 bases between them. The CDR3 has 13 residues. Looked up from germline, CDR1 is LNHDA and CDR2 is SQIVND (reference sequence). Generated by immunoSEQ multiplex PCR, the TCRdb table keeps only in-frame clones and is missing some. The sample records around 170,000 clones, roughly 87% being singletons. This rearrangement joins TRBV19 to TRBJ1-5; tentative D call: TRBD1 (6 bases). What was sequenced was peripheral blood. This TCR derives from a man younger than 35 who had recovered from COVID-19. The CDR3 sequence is CASSHRGNQPQHF. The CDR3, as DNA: TGTGCCAGTAGCCACAGGGGCAATCAGCCCCAGCATTTT.